Presented here are 30 T cell receptor beta chains from one specimen sequenced in a study of PD-L1 blockade in urothelial cancer. Clones were sequenced by immunoSEQ multiplex PCR, and TCRdb holds only the in-frame ones, with some missing. The sample consists of about 37,000 clones, approximately 84% of them appearing once. As to time point: pretreatment peripheral blood. Sequenced here: PBMCs, sampled around atezolizumab (anti-PD-L1) treatment. The receptors come from a man between 60 and 70 years old with urothelial cancer.

This chain connects TRBV7-9 to TRBJ2-3; 10 bases match TRBD2. The germline gives CDR1 SEHNR, CDR2 FQNEAQ (reference sequence). This CDR3 spans 17 amino acids. With 5 bases clipped from V and 3 bases from J, the junction kept 11 bases outside the gene matches. The CDR3 nucleotides are TGTGCCAGCAGCCTAGGACTAGCGGCCTTACGGACAGATACGCAGTATTTT. Protein: CASSLGLAALRTDTQYF.

V usage is TRBV11-1 and J usage is TRBJ2-7; 10 bases are a match to TRBD1. CDR3 length equals 15 residues. CDR1 and CDR2 (germline): SGHAT, FQDESV (reference sequence). V lost 3 bases, J lost 3 bases, and 5 bases stayed unmatched. This CDR3 is CASSFDRGQFYEQYF. In DNA form, the CDR3 reads TGTGCCAGCAGCTTCGACAGGGGGCAATTCTACGAGCAGTACTTC.

The gene calls are TRBV6-5 and TRBJ2-7, with D maybe TRBD2 (7 bases). V lost 0 bases and J 3 bases, leaving 15 bases between the germline ends. This CDR3 comprises 16 residues. Looked up from germline, CDR1 is MNHEY and CDR2 is SVGAGI. The CDR3 protein is CASSYSGGAFSYEQYF. CDR3 DNA sequence: TGTGCCAGCAGTTACTCAGGGGGGGCGTTTAGCTACGAGCAGTACTTC.

V gene TRBV7-9 combines with J gene TRBJ2-1, with D possibly being TRBD2 (6 bases). The CDR3 contains 15 residues. CDR1 and CDR2 (germline): SEHNR, FQNEAQ (reference sequence). With 1 base removed from V and 2 bases from J, the gap between germline ends came to 9 bases. The CDR3 DNA reads as TGTGCCAGCAGCTTAGTCGGGAGTCCCTACAATGAGCAGTTCTTC. It codes for CASSLVGSPYNEQFF.

The rearrangement uses TRBV2 and TRBJ1-5; unclear D gene. Trimming removed 4 bases from V and 0 bases from J, with 7 bases in between. The CDR3 runs to 14 residues. Germline values: CDR1 SNHLY, CDR2 FYNNEI. The CDR3 protein is CASSGRLSNQPQHF. The CDR3 DNA follows: TGTGCCAGCAGTGGCAGACTTAGCAATCAGCCCCAGCATTTT.

The V gene is TRBV7-6, the J gene TRBJ2-3, with a tentative D call TRBD1 (6 bases). V lost 2 bases to trimming and J lost 1 base, with 10 bases between them. There are 15 residues in the CDR3. The germline CDR1 and CDR2 sequences are SGHVS and FNYEAQ. The CDR3 reads CASSLSGERTDTQYF. The CDR3 region has the DNA TGTGCCAGCAGCTTATCAGGGGAGCGCACAGATACGCAGTATTTT.

In nucleotides, the CDR3 is TGTGCCAGTAGCCCTTACTCAAATAGCAATCAGCCCCAGCATTTT. It yields the protein CASSPYSNSNQPQHF. V usage is TRBV19 and J usage is TRBJ1-5; D unclear. There are 15 residues in the CDR3. V was cut by 6 bases and J by 0 bases, with 12 bases left in between. Germline V CDR1 and CDR2: LNHDA, SQIVND (reference sequence). Drawing the rest from reference TRBV19 and TRBJ1-5, the complete variable domain is DGGITQSPKYLFRKEGQNVTLSCEQNLNHDAMYWYRQDPGQGLRLIYYSQIVNDFQKGDIAEGYSVSREKKESFPLTVTSAQKNPTAFYLCASSPYSNSNQPQHFGDGTRLSIL.

The chain employs TRBV5-5 and TRBJ2-7; TRBD2 might be the D (5 bases). CDR3 size: 13 residues. The V end lost 0 bases, the J end lost 7 bases, and 11 bases lay between the germline ends. The germline gives CDR1 SGHKS, CDR2 YYEKEE (reference sequence). The CDR3 DNA is TGTGCCAGCAGCTTGGCCTCACCGGGGGAGCAGTACTTC. It is translated as CASSLASPGEQYF.

The chain recombines TRBV2 with TRBJ2-7, with a weak D call TRBD2 (5 bases). The CDR3 is 14 residues long. Germline CDR1 reads SNHLY; CDR2 reads FYNNEI. Trimming cost V 6 bases and J 6 bases, with 18 bases left between them. CDR3 sequence (DNA): TGTGCCAGCAGGGAGGAACCGACGTCCACCGAGCAGTACTTC. It translates to CASREEPTSTEQYF.

The chain employs TRBV10-3 and TRBJ2-1; 9 bases line up with TRBD2. V trimming: 8 bases; J trimming: 12 bases; junction bases outside the gene matches: 20. This CDR3 has 16 amino acids. Germline V lookup: CDR1 ENHRY, CDR2 SYGVKD. The CDR3 DNA follows: TGTGCCATCTCTGGGTCGACTAGCGGCCCCAAAGTGGGGCAGTTCTTC. It translates to CAISGSTSGPKVGQFF.

This sequence joins TRBV30 and TRBJ2-7, with a weak D call TRBD2 (5 bases). The CDR3 runs to 13 residues. The germline V and J ends were trimmed by 8 bases and 1 base, with 15 bases remaining between them. The germline gives CDR1 GTSNPN, CDR2 SVGIG (reference sequence). CDR3 DNA: TGTGCCGGCCCGCCCGGGATTTCCTACGAGCAGTACTTC. Its protein product is CAGPPGISYEQYF.

This clone was recorded once. The chain recombines TRBV7-9 with TRBJ2-7, with 7 bases identical to TRBD2. Per germline, CDR1 SEHNR and CDR2 FQNEAQ (reference sequence). The ends lost 0 bases at V and 3 bases at J; junction bases unmatched: 11. The CDR3 totals 17 residues. The CDR3 coding sequence is TGTGCCAGCAGCTTAGCGATTGGCGGGAGAGGTTACTACGAGCAGTACTTC. Translated: CASSLAIGGRGYYEQYF.

This chain joins TRBV9 and TRBJ2-1, with TRBD2 identical over 10 bases. Germline-derived CDR1 and CDR2 are SGDLS and YYNGEE. The CDR3 is 18 amino acids. V gave up 0 bases and J gave up 5 bases; unmatched junction bases: 11. The CDR3 region has the DNA TGTGCCAGCAGCGTAGCTCAAGCAATACTAGCGGGACACAATGAGCAGTTCTTC. Translation gives CASSVAQAILAGHNEQFF.

The DNA of the CDR3 is TGTGCCAGCAGCCCAAGGACTATTACCTACAATGAGCAGTTCTTC. It codes for CASSPRTITYNEQFF. The chain recombines TRBV6-5 with TRBJ2-1; possible D gene TRBD2, 6 bases. Germline V gene lookup returns CDR1 MNHEY and CDR2 SVGAGI. The CDR3 spans 15 residues. V lost 6 bases and J lost 2, with 14 bases in between.

Details on this clone: A read error may account for a junction end that differs from germline. The gene calls are TRBV5-6 and TRBJ2-2; 12 bases align to TRBD2. The V gene's germline CDR1 is SGHDT and CDR2 YYEEEE. CDR3 size: 16 residues. This CDR3 is CASVFRTSGNPGELFF. CDR3 DNA: TGTGCCAGCGTCTTTAGGACTAGCGGGAACCCCGGGGAGCTGTTTTTT.

The chain uses TRBV5-1 and TRBJ2-7; a weak D match, TRBD1 (6 bases). The ends were cut back, 4 bases at V and 0 bases at J, with 14 bases in the middle. The CDR3 is 15 residues long. The V gene's germline CDR1 is SGHRS and CDR2 YFSETQ. In DNA form, the CDR3 reads TGCGCCAGCAGCCCGGGCGTGGGGGCCTCCTACGAGCAGTACTTC. It is translated as CASSPGVGASYEQYF. The full variable domain, in which reference TRBV5-1 and TRBJ2-7 provide the parts outside the CDR3, is KAGVTQTPRYLIKTRGQQVTLSCSPISGHRSVSWYQQTPGQGLQFLFEYFSETQRNKGNFPGRFSGRQFSNSRSEMNVSTLELGDSALYLCASSPGVGASYEQYFGPGTRLTVT.

The chain joins TRBV27 to TRBJ2-3; a weak D match, TRBD2 (6 bases). Germline-derived CDR1 and CDR2 are MNHEY and SMNVEV (reference sequence). The V end was cut by 3 bases, the J end by 4 bases, with 14 bases between. This CDR3 is 15 amino acids long. CDR3 DNA: TGTGCCAGCAGTTTCGAGGGCCCGGGGGCAGATACGCAGTATTTT. Protein: CASSFEGPGADTQYF.

The gene calls are TRBV11-1 and TRBJ1-1; 7 bases match TRBD1. Germline V gene lookup returns CDR1 SGHAT and CDR2 FQDESV (reference sequence). Trimming at V came to 5 bases and at J to 1 base, leaving 7 bases not matched to a gene. The CDR3 has 15 amino acids. The CDR3 region is CASSPRQGWNTEAFF. Here the CDR3 DNA reads TGTGCCAGCAGCCCCCGACAGGGTTGGAACACTGAAGCTTTCTTT.

The chain is built from TRBV19 and TRBJ1-5; 9 bases map to TRBD1. Trimming took 5 bases from V and 3 from J; bases not matched to a gene: 8. CDR3 length: 16 residues. Looked up from germline, CDR1 is LNHDA and CDR2 is SQIVND (reference sequence). The CDR3 loop reads CASSARDRVINQPQHF. The DNA for the CDR3 is TGTGCCAGTAGTGCCCGGGACAGGGTGATCAATCAGCCCCAGCATTTT.

This chain connects TRBV11-2 to TRBJ1-2; 10 bases fit TRBD1. Germline lookup yields CDR1 SGHAT and CDR2 FQNNGV. The CDR3 has 15 residues. V was pared by 0 bases and J by 6 bases, with 4 bases of the junction left unmatched. CDR3 in amino acids: CASSLDGTGDDGYTF. The CDR3 nucleotides read TGTGCCAGCAGCTTAGATGGGACAGGGGATGATGGCTACACCTTC.

This chain connects TRBV7-2 to TRBJ2-3; D perhaps matches TRBD1 (6 bases). CDR1 SGHTA and CDR2 FQGNSA come from the germline V gene. Trimming left V 2 bases short and J 2 bases short, with 17 bases between. The length of the CDR3 is 17 residues. In DNA form, the CDR3 reads TGTGCCAGCAGCTTAAGGACGGGGACAACTAACACAGATACGCAGTATTTT. Encoded protein: CASSLRTGTTNTDTQYF.

The J gene is TRBJ2-1, the V gene TRBV4-1; TRBD2 aligns across 7 bases. With 4 bases clipped from V and 12 bases from J, the junction kept 12 bases outside the gene matches. The CDR3 covers 14 residues. Germline V gene sequence: CDR1 MGHRA, CDR2 YSYEKL. The CDR3 region is CASSPRLASILQFF. In DNA form, the CDR3 reads TGCGCCAGCAGCCCTCGACTAGCCTCAATTTTGCAGTTCTTC.

The DNA of the CDR3 is TGTGCCAGCAGCTTCAGCTCAGGGCCCTCTAACTATGGCTACACCTTC. It is translated as CASSFSSGPSNYGYTF. The chain carries TRBV5-8 and TRBJ1-2, with D possibly matching TRBD1 (5 bases). The germline V and J ends were trimmed by 2 bases and 0 bases, with 14 bases remaining between them. Germline V CDR1 and CDR2: SGHTS, YDEGEE. The CDR3 runs 16 residues.

This chain's CDR3 is CASSVASEQFF. The CDR3 DNA reads TGTGCCAGCAGCGTAGCGTCTGAGCAGTTCTTC. The genes are TRBV9 and TRBJ2-1; no clear D. The CDR3 totals 11 residues. Trimming shortened V by 0 bases and J by 9 bases, and 4 bases separated the two germline ends. Germline V gives CDR1 SGDLS, CDR2 YYNGEE.

In this sample, this clone turned up a few times. The chain uses TRBV9 and TRBJ2-3, with 7 bases fitting TRBD2. V dropped 1 base and J dropped 1; count of bases not matched to a gene: 3. Germline assignment: CDR1 SGDLS and CDR2 YYNGEE. The CDR3 sequence is 15 residues long. The CDR3 coding sequence is TGTGCCAGCAGCGTACGGGCGGGGGGCACAGATACGCAGTATTTT. Its translation is CASSVRAGGTDTQYF. The full variable domain, its missing parts supplied by reference TRBV9 and TRBJ2-3, is DSGVTQTPKHLITATGQRVTLRCSPRSGDLSVYWYQQSLDQGLQFLIQYYNGEERAKGNILERFSAQQFPDLHSELNLSSLELGDSALYFCASSVRAGGTDTQYFGPGTRLTVL.

J is TRBJ2-7 and V is TRBV19, with 10 bases that match TRBD1. The V gene end was trimmed by 5 bases and the J gene end by 5 bases; junction bases not matched to a gene: 9. Germline V gene sequence: CDR1 LNHDA, CDR2 SQIVND (reference sequence). The CDR3 runs to 15 residues. The CDR3 bases are TGTGCCAGTAGTCCTCCGGGACAGGGGACAGACGAGCAGTACTTC. Translated: CASSPPGQGTDEQYF. Together with reference TRBV19 and TRBJ2-7, the CDR3 gives the full variable domain: DGGITQSPKYLFRKEGQNVTLSCEQNLNHDAMYWYRQDPGQGLRLIYYSQIVNDFQKGDIAEGYSVSREKKESFPLTVTSAQKNPTAFYLCASSPPGQGTDEQYFGPGTRLTVT.

CDR3 in amino acids: CAWTGRQGWNTQYF. CDR3 bases: TGTGCCTGGACCGGGAGACAGGGATGGAATACGCAGTATTTT. The chain uses TRBV30 and TRBJ2-3; perhaps TRBD1 as D (7 bases). Trimming pared 4 bases from V and 7 bases from J, leaving 18 bases between. Germline V gene lookup returns CDR1 GTSNPN and CDR2 SVGIG (reference sequence). The CDR3 runs to 14 residues.

The chain uses TRBV28 and TRBJ2-3, with D possibly being TRBD2 (6 bases). CDR3 size: 15 residues. Germline V lookup: CDR1 MDHEN, CDR2 SYDVKM. V shed 3 bases and J shed 2 bases, with 12 bases lying between them. CDR3 sequence: CASSFSGEATDTQYF. CDR3 in DNA: TGTGCCAGCAGTTTCTCCGGGGAGGCCACAGATACGCAGTATTTT.

The rearrangement joins TRBV6-5 to TRBJ1-3, with 7 bases aligning to TRBD1. V lost 9 bases and J lost 5; bases outside the gene matches: 13. The germline gives CDR1 MNHEY, CDR2 SVGAGI. There are 15 residues in the CDR3. CDR3 protein: CASRHPGQRRNTIYF. CDR3 coding DNA: TGTGCCAGTCGACATCCGGGACAGAGGAGAAACACCATATATTTT.

J is TRBJ1-5 and V is TRBV5-1; 8 positions agree with TRBD1. The CDR3 runs to 15 residues. V shed 0 bases, J shed 4 bases, and the junction held 3 bases outside the gene matches. Germline V lookup: CDR1 SGHRS, CDR2 YFSETQ. The CDR3 sequence is CASSLAGGGNQPQHF. For the CDR3, the DNA is TGCGCCAGCAGCTTGGCAGGGGGCGGGAATCAGCCCCAGCATTTT.